The T cell receptor beta chain described here comes from a study of T-cell reconstitution after alpha-beta-depleted transplantation in children. CDR3 length equals 13 residues. Unique molecular identifiers were incorporated during preparation of the TCRbeta library. TCRdb re-analysed the PCR reads in MiXCR, keeping a single row per CDR3 protein. The sample gives 90,000 to 100,000 distinct CDR3 sequences, roughly an eighth of which show up once; roughly 14% is in the top ten. This clonotype was counted only a few times. This may be a read error, as it is one base from a much larger clone. J is TRBJ2-5 and V is TRBV12-3 or TRBV12-4; TRBD2 agrees at 11 bases. Sequenced material: PBMCs from the stem cell graft donor, taken from the stem cell graft. This receptor was identified in a human donor who donated a stem cell graft to a child with inherited bone marrow failure. Written as DNA, the CDR3 is TGTGCCAGCAGACTAGCGGGGGAAGAGCCCCAGTACTTC. This translates into CASRLAGEEPQYF.